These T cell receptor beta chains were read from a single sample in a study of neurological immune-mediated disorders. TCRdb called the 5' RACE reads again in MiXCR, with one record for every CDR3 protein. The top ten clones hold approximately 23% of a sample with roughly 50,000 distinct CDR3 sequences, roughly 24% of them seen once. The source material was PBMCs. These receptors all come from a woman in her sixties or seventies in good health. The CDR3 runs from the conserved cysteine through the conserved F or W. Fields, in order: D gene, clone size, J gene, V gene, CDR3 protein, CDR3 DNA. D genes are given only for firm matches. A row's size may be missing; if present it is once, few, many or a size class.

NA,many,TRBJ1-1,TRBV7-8,CASSIRTANTEAFF,TGTGCCAGCAGCATTAGAACAGCGAACACTGAAGCTTTCTTT
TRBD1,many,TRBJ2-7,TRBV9,CASSPPDRGYEQYF,TGTGCCAGCAGCCCCCCGGACAGGGGCTACGAGCAGTACTTC
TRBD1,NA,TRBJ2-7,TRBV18,CASQGAGLMGEQYF,TGTGCCAGCCAGGGGGCCGGCTTAATGGGCGAGCAGTACTTC
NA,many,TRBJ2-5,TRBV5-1,CASSLKSGTETQYF,TGCGCCAGCAGCTTGAAATCCGGGACAGAGACCCAGTACTTC
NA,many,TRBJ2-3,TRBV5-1,CASSLTPGGTDTQYF,TGCGCCAGCAGCTTGACCCCCGGGGGCACAGATACGCAGTATTTT
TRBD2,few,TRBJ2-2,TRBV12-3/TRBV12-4,CASSFRASGTGELFF,TGTGCCAGCAGTTTTAGGGCTAGCGGCACCGGGGAGCTGTTTTTT
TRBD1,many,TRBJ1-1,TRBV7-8,CASSLVRDRGEAFF,TGTGCCAGCAGCCTCGTCCGGGACAGGGGTGAAGCTTTCTTT
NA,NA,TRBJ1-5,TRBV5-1,CASSLGQANQPQHF,TGCGCCAGCAGCTTAGGGCAGGCTAATCAGCCCCAGCATTTT
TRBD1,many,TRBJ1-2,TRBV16,CASSPGTDYGYTF,TGTGCCAGCAGCCCCGGGACAGACTATGGCTACACCTTC
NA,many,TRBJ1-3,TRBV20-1,CSAIAGVGNTIYF,TGCAGTGCTATTGCAGGGGTGGGAAACACCATATATTTT
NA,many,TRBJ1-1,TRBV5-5,CASSSLPAGQNTEAFF,TGTGCCAGCAGCAGTCTCCCGGCAGGGCAGAACACTGAAGCTTTCTTT
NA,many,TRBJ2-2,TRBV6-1,CASNNRGFTGELFF,TGTGCCAGCAACAACCGGGGGTTCACCGGGGAGCTGTTTTTT
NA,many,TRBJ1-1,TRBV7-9,CASSFSNTEAFF,TGTGCCAGCAGCTTCTCAAACACTGAAGCTTTCTTT
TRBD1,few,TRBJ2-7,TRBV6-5,CASINPGGNYEQYF,TGTGCCAGCATCAACCCAGGGGGAAACTACGAGCAGTACTTC
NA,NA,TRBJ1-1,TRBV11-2,CASSALGAGMNTEAFF,TGTGCCAGCAGCGCCTTAGGGGCTGGTATGAACACTGAAGCTTTCTTT
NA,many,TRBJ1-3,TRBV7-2,CASSLVGGPGNTIYF,TGTGCCAGCAGCTTAGTCGGGGGGCCAGGAAACACCATATATTTT
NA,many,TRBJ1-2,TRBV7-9,CASSPPEVAYGYTF,TGTGCCAGCAGCCCACCGGAGGTGGCCTATGGCTACACCTTC
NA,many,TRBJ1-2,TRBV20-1,CSARVSGGGYGYTF,TGCAGTGCTAGAGTTTCAGGAGGGGGGTATGGCTACACCTTC
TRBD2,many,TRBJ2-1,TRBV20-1,CSARDRLSGPYNEQFF,TGCAGTGCTAGAGATCGGCTTAGCGGGCCCTACAATGAGCAGTTCTTC
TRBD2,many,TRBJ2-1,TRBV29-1,CSVKVTSGYNEQFF,TGCAGCGTTAAGGTGACTAGCGGGTACAATGAGCAGTTCTTC
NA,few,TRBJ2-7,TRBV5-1,CASSFYGIYEQYF,TGCGCCAGCAGCTTTTACGGGATTTACGAGCAGTACTTC
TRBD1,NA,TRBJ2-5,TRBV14,CASRRTGGQETQYF,TGTGCCAGCAGGAGGACAGGGGGGCAAGAGACCCAGTACTTC
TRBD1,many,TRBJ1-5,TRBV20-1,CSALDRVLPNQPQHF,TGCAGTGCTCTCGACAGGGTCCTCCCCAATCAGCCCCAGCATTTT
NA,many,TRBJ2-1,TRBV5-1,CASGLYNEQFF,TGCGCCAGCGGATTGTACAATGAGCAGTTCTTC
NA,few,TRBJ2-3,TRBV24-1,CATSDFAGTSTDTQYF,TGTGCCACCAGTGATTTTGCGGGGACTAGCACAGATACGCAGTATTTT
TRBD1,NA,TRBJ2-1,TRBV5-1,CASSLGQGPYNEQFF,TGCGCCAGCAGCTTGGGACAGGGGCCATACAATGAGCAGTTCTTC
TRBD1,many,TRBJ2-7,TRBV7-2,CASGPGQGAYEQYF,TGTGCCAGTGGACCGGGACAGGGGGCTTACGAGCAGTACTTC
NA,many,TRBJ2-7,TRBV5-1,CASSLVGLAAHEQYF,TGCGCCAGCAGCTTGGTGGGTCTAGCAGCCCACGAGCAGTACTTC
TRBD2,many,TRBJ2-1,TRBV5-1,CASSPLAGAGNEQFF,TGCGCCAGCAGCCCTTTAGCGGGAGCTGGCAATGAGCAGTTCTTC
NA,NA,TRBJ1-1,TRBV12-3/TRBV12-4,CASSLTRAQAFF,TGTGCCAGCAGTTTAACGAGGGCTCAAGCTTTCTTT
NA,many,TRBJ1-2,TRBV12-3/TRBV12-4,CASSFQEYGYTF,TGTGCCAGCAGTTTCCAGGAGTATGGCTACACCTTC
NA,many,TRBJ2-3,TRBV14,CASSQADTQYF,TGTGCCAGCAGCCAAGCAGATACGCAGTATTTT
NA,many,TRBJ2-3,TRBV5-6,CASSSLPGDTQYF,TGTGCCAGCAGCTCCCTCCCGGGTGATACGCAGTATTTT
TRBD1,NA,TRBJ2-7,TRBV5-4,CASTSAPRGSSYEQYF,TGTGCCAGCACTTCTGCTCCCAGGGGGAGCTCCTACGAGCAGTACTTC
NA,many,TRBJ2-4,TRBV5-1,CASRSEGAKNIQYF,TGCGCCAGCCGGTCCGAGGGGGCCAAAAACATTCAGTACTTC
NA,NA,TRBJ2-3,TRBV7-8,CASSLSGVRADTQYF,TGTGCCAGCAGCCTATCAGGGGTGCGGGCAGATACGCAGTATTTT
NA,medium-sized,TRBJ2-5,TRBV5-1,CASSLAGQQETQYF,TGCGCCAGCAGCTTGGCAGGACAGCAAGAGACCCAGTACTTC
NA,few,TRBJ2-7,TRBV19,CASSISGYSYEQYF,TGTGCCAGTAGTATCAGCGGGTACTCCTACGAGCAGTACTTC
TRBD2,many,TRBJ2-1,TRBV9,CASSVGTSANEQFF,TGTGCCAGCAGCGTCGGGACTAGCGCGAATGAGCAGTTCTTC
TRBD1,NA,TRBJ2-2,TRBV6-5,CASSPTGERAGELFF,TGTGCCAGCAGTCCGACAGGGGAGCGGGCCGGGGAGCTGTTTTTT
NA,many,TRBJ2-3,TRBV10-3,CAISRGVSTDTQYF,TGTGCCATCAGCCGCGGGGTTAGCACAGATACGCAGTATTTT
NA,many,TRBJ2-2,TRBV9,CASSVDWPWTGELFF,TGTGCCAGCAGCGTAGACTGGCCCTGGACCGGGGAGCTGTTTTTT
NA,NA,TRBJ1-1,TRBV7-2,CASSLQGGTEAFF,TGTGCCAGCAGCTTACAAGGGGGCACTGAAGCTTTCTTT
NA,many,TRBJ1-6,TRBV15,CATSRAGPSLHF,TGTGCCACCAGCAGAGCCGGACCCTCCCTCCACTTT
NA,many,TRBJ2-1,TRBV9,CASSVGQRHADEQFF,TGTGCCAGCAGCGTCGGCCAGCGGCACGCGGATGAGCAGTTCTTC
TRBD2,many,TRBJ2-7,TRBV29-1,CSVKGLAGEYEQYF,TGCAGCGTCAAAGGACTAGCGGGAGAATACGAGCAGTACTTC
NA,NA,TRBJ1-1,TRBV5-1,CASNPPGAGNTEAFF,TGCGCCAGCAACCCACCGGGGGCGGGGAACACTGAAGCTTTCTTT
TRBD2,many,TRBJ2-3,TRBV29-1,CSFRLAGKDTQYF,TGCAGCTTCCGACTAGCGGGAAAAGATACGCAGTATTTT
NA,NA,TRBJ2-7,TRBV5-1,CASSLGHPLLEQYF,TGCGCCAGCAGCTTGGGACATCCTCTCCTAGAGCAGTACTTC
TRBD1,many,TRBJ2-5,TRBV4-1,CASSLRQGASGETQYF,TGCGCCAGCAGCCTTCGACAGGGGGCCTCGGGAGAGACCCAGTACTTC
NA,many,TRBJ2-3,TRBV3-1,CASSQPADTDTQYF,TGTGCCAGCAGCCAACCAGCGGACACAGATACGCAGTATTTT
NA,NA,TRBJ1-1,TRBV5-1,CASSLTAAGEAFF,TGCGCCAGCAGCTTGACGGCGGCGGGTGAAGCTTTCTTT
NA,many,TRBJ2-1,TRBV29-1,CSVESGTPYNEQFF,TGCAGCGTTGAATCGGGGACCCCCTACAATGAGCAGTTCTTC
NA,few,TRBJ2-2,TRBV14,CASSLDNTGELFF,TGTGCCAGCAGCCTAGACAACACCGGGGAGCTGTTTTTT